This TCR beta chain was recorded in a study of CD8 T cells in ankylosing spondylitis (dated by TCRdb to 2017 to 2019). Describing the broader study: The study set out to find disease-linked TCR variants by profiling T cell receptor beta repertoires in ankylosing spondylitis patients and healthy donors. The full study cohort comprised 25 ankylosing spondylitis patients and approximately 100 healthy donors. Samples of peripheral blood were taken, and for ankylosing spondylitis patients, synovial fluid was collected as well. General findings and caveats noted by the study authors: Some TCR beta motif variants had previously been reported in synovial fluid and blood of reactive arthritis patients, which suggested common disease-initiation mechanisms. A CD8+ phenotype was shown by the disease-linked clones, which were found at relatively low frequencies in peripheral blood. Significant enrichment of the disease-linked clones was reported in matched synovial fluid samples from ankylosing spondylitis patients. Blood from ankylosing spondylitis patients appeared to be characterized by a TCR beta motif made up of several highly homologous amino acid variants.

Sequenced using an Illumina HiSeq 2500. Quantitative 5'-RACE with molecular barcodes was the method used to prepare the TCR beta libraries. In the authors' own workflow: A new computational method based on a probabilistic model of VDJ rearrangement was used to identify disease-linked TCR variants. Using fastp trimming at Q25 and MiXCR clonotype assembly, TCRdb reanalyzed the public sequencing data and kept in-frame beta chains. Each entry merges the rows of one CDR3 protein and shows their most common DNA and genes. The V and J calls were determined by TCRdb, not by the authors. This sample gives 150,000 to 200,000 distinct CDR3 sequences in total; over 10% of them show up just once. Clones ranked in the top ten supply 9.5% to 11% of the sample. Including cysteine and phenylalanine, the CDR3 has 14 amino acids. The retained sequence is limited to the CDR3, 42 bases, with the frame set at the first base. V is clipped by 5 bases and J by 5 bases, and the sequence between their germline boundaries is 15 bases long. Per the germline V gene, SGHTA is the CDR1 and FQGNSA is the CDR2.

At least ten counts were recorded for this clonotype. Its antigen has not been determined. No base-level quality is on record; no much larger clone is a single base apart. The sequenced sample consisted of blood, either unsorted or a sorted T cell fraction (not recorded which). Rearrangement joined TRBV7-2 to TRBJ1-1; too little of a D gene remains to name it. This receptor was taken from a female donor with ankylosing spondylitis or in good health (not recorded which). The DNA sequence follows: TGTGCCAGCAGCCCCAGGCTTGAAGGTACTGAAGCTTTCTTT. It translates as CASSPRLEGTEAFF.